One sample yielded the 3 T cell receptor beta chains listed below, sequenced in a study of T cells after posttransplantation cyclophosphamide. Busulfan-fludarabine conditioning, marrow transplant, and cyclophosphamide on days +3 and +4 were administered. Clones were read by immunoSEQ multiplex PCR, and TCRdb kept only the in-frame ones, dropping some. The table shows under 50,000 clones, with roughly 91% occurring only once. Sequencing used PBMCs, obtained around 63 days after allogeneic stem cell transplant with posttransplant cyclophosphamide. The receptor set was obtained from a male patient between 60 and 69 years old who received an allogeneic stem cell transplant from a related donor and was CMV-positive. Some of the T cells may derive from the graft donor.

As regards this clone: Here the CDR3 omits its conserved ending phenylalanine or tryptophan, so a read error is the likely source. This chain uses TRBV6-5 with TRBJ2-7; 11 bases match TRBD2. Trimming at V came to 5 bases and at J to 4 bases, leaving 7 bases not matched to a gene. Germline CDR1 and CDR2: MNHEY and SVGAGI. This CDR3 has 15 residues. CDR3 loop: CASSKLAGVEYEQYL. The DNA for the CDR3 is TGTGCCAGCAGTAAACTAGCGGGGGTGGAATACGAGCAGTACCTC.

The V call is TRBV6-5, the J call TRBJ2-3, with D unclear. This CDR3 has 12 amino acids. CDR1 is MNHEY, CDR2 SVGAGI, per germline. The V and J ends lost 7 bases and 2 bases respectively, with 7 bases between them. The CDR3 DNA is TGTGCCAGCACTGGAGACACAGATACGCAGTATTTT. Translation gives CASTGDTDTQYF.

The gene calls are TRBV30 and TRBJ1-3; perhaps TRBD1 as D (6 bases). The CDR3 loop spans 13 amino acids. Germline V lookup: CDR1 GTSNPN, CDR2 SVGIG (reference sequence). Trimming shortened V by 4 bases and J by 1 base, and 8 bases separated the two germline ends. The DNA for the CDR3 is TGTGCCTGGAACAGGGTTTCTGGAAACACCATATATTTT. Amino acids: CAWNRVSGNTIYF.